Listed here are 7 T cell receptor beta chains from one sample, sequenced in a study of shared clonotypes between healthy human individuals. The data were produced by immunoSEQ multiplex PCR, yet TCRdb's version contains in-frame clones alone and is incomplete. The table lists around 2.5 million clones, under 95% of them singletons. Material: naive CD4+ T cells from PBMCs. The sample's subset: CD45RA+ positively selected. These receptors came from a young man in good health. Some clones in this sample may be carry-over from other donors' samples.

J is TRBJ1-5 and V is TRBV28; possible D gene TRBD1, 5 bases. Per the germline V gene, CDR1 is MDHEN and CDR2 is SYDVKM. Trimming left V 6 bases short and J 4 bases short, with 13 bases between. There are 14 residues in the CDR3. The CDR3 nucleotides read TGTGCCAGCAGCCGCGGGACGGAAAATCAGCCCCAGCATTTT. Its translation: CASSRGTENQPQHF. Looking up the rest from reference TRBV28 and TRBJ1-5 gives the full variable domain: DVKVTQSSRYLVKRTGEKVFLECVQDMDHENMFWYRQDPGLGLRLIYFSYDVKMKEKGDIPEGYSVSREKKERFSLILESASTNQTSMYLCASSRGTENQPQHFGDGTRLSIL.

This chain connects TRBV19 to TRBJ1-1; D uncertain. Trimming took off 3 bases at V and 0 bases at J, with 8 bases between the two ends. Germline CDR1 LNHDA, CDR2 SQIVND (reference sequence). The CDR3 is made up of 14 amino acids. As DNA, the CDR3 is TGTGCCAGTAGTATGGTTAGGGTGAACACTGAAGCTTTCTTT. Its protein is CASSMVRVNTEAFF.

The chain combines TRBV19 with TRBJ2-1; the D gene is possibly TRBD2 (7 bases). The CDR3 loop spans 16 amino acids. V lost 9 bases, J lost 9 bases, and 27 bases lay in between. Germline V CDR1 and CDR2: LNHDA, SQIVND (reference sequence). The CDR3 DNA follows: TGTGCCAGCAAAAGGGCCGTAGGGGGAGGGCCAGGTGAGCAGTTCTTC. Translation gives CASKRAVGGGPGEQFF.

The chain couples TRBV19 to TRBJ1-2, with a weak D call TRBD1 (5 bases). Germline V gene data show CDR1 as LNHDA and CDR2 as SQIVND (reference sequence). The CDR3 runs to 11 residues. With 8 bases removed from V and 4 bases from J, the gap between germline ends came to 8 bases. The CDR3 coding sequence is TGTGCCAGTCGGGACGCCTATGGCTACACCTTC. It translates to CASRDAYGYTF.

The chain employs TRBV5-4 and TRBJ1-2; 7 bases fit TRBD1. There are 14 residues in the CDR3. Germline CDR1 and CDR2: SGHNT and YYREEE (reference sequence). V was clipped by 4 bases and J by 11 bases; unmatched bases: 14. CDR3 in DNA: TGTGCCAGCAGCGACAGACAGGGTTTATGGTGGTACACCTTC. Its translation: CASSDRQGLWWYTF.

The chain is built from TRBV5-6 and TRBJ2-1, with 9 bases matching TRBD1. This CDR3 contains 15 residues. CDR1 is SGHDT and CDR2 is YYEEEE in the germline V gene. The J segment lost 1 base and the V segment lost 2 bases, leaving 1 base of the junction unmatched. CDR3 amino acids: CASSFGTGSYNEQFF. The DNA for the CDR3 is TGTGCCAGCAGCTTCGGGACAGGGTCCTACAATGAGCAGTTCTTC. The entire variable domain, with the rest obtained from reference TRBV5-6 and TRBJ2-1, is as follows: DAGVTQSPTHLIKTRGQQVTLRCSPKSGHDTVSWYQQALGQGPQFIFQYYEEEERQRGNFPDRFSGHQFPNYSSELNVNALLLGDSALYLCASSFGTGSYNEQFFGPGTRLTVL.

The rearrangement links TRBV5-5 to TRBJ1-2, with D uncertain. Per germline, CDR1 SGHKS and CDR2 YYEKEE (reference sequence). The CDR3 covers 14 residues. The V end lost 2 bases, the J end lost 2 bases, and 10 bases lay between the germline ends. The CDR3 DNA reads TGTGCCAGCAGCTTTCAAACTGTAAACTATGGCTACACCTTC. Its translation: CASSFQTVNYGYTF.